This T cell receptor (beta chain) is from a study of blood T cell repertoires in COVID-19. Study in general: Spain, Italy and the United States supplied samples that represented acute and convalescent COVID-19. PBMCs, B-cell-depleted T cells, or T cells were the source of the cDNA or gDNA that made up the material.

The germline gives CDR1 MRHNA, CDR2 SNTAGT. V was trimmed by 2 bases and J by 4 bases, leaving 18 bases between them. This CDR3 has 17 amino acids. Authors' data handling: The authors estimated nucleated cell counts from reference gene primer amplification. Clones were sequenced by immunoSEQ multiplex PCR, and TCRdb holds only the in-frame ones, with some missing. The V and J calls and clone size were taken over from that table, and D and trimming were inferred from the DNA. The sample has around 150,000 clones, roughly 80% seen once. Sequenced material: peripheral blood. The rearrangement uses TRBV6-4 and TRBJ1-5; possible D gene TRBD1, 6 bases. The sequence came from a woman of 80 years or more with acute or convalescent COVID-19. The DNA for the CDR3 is TGTGCCAGCAGTGACCCGCGGGCCCTACAGGGAAATCAGCCCCAGCATTTT. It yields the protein CASSDPRALQGNQPQHF.